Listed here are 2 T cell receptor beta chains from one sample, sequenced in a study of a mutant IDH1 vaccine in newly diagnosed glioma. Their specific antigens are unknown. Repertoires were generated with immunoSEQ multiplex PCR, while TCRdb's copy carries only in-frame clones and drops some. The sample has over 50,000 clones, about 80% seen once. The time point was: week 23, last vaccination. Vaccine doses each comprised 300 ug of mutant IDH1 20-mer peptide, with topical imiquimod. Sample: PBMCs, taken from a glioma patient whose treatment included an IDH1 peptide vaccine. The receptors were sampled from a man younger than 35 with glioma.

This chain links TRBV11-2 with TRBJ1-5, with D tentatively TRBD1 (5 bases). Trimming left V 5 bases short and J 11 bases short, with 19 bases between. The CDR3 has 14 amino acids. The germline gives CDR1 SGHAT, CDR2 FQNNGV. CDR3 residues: CASSKDAILGAQHF. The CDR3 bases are TGTGCCAGCAGCAAAGACGCGATATTGGGGGCCCAGCATTTT. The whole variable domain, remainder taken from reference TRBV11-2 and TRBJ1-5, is EAGVAQSPRYKIIEKRQSVAFWCNPISGHATLYWYQQILGQGPKLLIQFQNNGVVDDSQLPKDRFSAERLKGVDSTLKIQPAKLEDSAVYLCASSKDAILGAQHFGDGTRLSIL.

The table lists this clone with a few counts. CDR3 residues: CASSVGFRLDGGTDTQYF. Here the CDR3 DNA reads TGTGCCAGCAGCGTAGGCTTCCGGCTAGACGGAGGCACAGATACGCAGTATTTT. This rearrangement joins TRBV9 to TRBJ2-3; D is undetermined. Trimming left V 0 bases short and J 1 base short, with 18 bases between. Germline lookup yields CDR1 SGDLS and CDR2 YYNGEE. The CDR3 spans 18 residues.